This T cell receptor beta chain appears in the sequencing data of a study of cytomegalovirus exposure and HLA in healthy donors. Findings and limits, study-wide: According to a later analysis, donors in an Asian-associated ancestry cluster reportedly had fewer N-insertions than the roughly 720-donor mean. Researchers catalogued 150 or so TCR beta chains as cytomegalovirus-associated. In a later analysis, V- and J-gene trimming of beta chains associated with a DCLRE1C missense variant, replicated independently.

Both 60 Vbeta primers and 13 Jbeta primers went into the PCR. Generated by immunoSEQ multiplex PCR, the TCRdb table keeps only in-frame clones and is missing some. The record lists tens of thousands of clones, of which the ten most abundant hold roughly 3.8%. In the case of this clone: The target antigen is unknown.

Germline V gene lookup returns CDR1 MNHNS and CDR2 SASEGT. This CDR3 is 15 amino acids long. V dropped 2 bases and J dropped 4 bases, with 14 bases sitting between them. Sequencing used PBMCs. This TCR was sampled from a female donor in good health and CMV-seropositive. This rearrangement joins TRBV6-1 to TRBJ1-2; a weak D match, TRBD1 (6 bases). The CDR3 reads CASSEFFRGSYGYTF. For the CDR3, the DNA is TGTGCCAGCAGTGAATTTTTTAGGGGGAGCTATGGCTACACCTTC.